Shown below are 22 T cell receptor beta chains from a single sample sequenced in a study of T cell changes during pregnancy in multiple sclerosis. Produced via immunoSEQ multiplex PCR; TCRdb's table is partial and in-frame only. The data contain about 75,000 clones, roughly 94% of them singletons. Here the sequenced sample was CD4+ T cells from peripheral blood mononuclear cells, taken after pregnancy. The receptors were sampled from a female donor with multiple sclerosis, enrolled in a pregnancy study.

The chain carries TRBV6-5 and TRBJ2-2, with 14 bases matching TRBD2. Looked up from germline, CDR1 is MNHEY and CDR2 is SVGAGI. J gave up 6 bases and V 8 bases, and 5 bases lay outside the gene matches. The CDR3 sequence is 15 residues long. CDR3 coding DNA: TGTGCCAGCCTCGGGACTAGCGGGGGTCCCGGGGAGCTGTTTTTT. Translating gives CASLGTSGGPGELFF.

The chain joins TRBV19 to TRBJ1-1; TRBD1 matches at 7 bases. With V trimmed by 7 bases and J by 4 bases, 15 bases remained unmatched. In germline, CDR1 is LNHDA, CDR2 SQIVND (reference sequence). The CDR3 is 16 residues long. The CDR3 loop is CASKPDRFLSSTEAFF. CDR3 bases: TGTGCCAGTAAGCCGGACAGGTTTTTGTCTAGCACTGAAGCTTTCTTT.

This chain joins TRBV19 and TRBJ2-2; 9 bases match TRBD2. Germline trimming cut 7 bases from V and 7 bases from J; bases unmatched to any gene: 4. CDR3 size: 13 residues. Germline assignment: CDR1 LNHDA and CDR2 SQIVND (reference sequence). The chain's CDR3 is CASTAGGLGELFF. The DNA of the CDR3 is TGTGCCAGTACTGCGGGAGGGCTCGGGGAGCTGTTTTTT.

This chain connects TRBV5-4 to TRBJ1-1, with TRBD1 matching over 10 bases. V lost 4 bases and J lost 1; bases outside the gene matches: 13. From germline, CDR1 is SGHNT and CDR2 YYREEE (reference sequence). This CDR3 is 18 amino acids long. The DNA for the CDR3 is TGTGCCAGCAGCGTCTGGGACAGGGGTCCAGGGCGGAACACTGAAGCTTTCTTT. Its translation is CASSVWDRGPGRNTEAFF.

The rearrangement uses TRBV6-1 and TRBJ2-7; weak D call: TRBD1 (6 bases). Germline V gene lookup returns CDR1 MNHNS and CDR2 SASEGT. V was shortened by 3 bases and J by 1 base, with 13 bases between the two germline ends. The CDR3 contains 15 residues. The chain's CDR3 is CASSEQQGRSYEQYF. DNA for the CDR3: TGTGCCAGCAGTGAGCAACAGGGTAGGTCCTACGAGCAGTACTTC.

The genes are TRBV19 and TRBJ1-1, with D unresolved. Trimming shortened V by 3 bases and J by 1 base, and 6 bases separated the two germline ends. Germline assignment: CDR1 LNHDA and CDR2 SQIVND (reference sequence). The CDR3 loop spans 13 amino acids. In DNA form, the CDR3 reads TGTGCCAGTAGTATTGTATGGAACACTGAAGCTTTCTTT. As protein: CASSIVWNTEAFF.

The V call is TRBV19, the J call TRBJ2-3; the D is unclear. Trimming took 4 bases from V and 3 from J, leaving 5 bases between them. Germline CDR1 and CDR2: LNHDA and SQIVND (reference sequence). The CDR3 totals 12 residues. The CDR3 DNA reads as TGTGCCAGTAGTAAACTGACAGATACGCAGTATTTT. Residues: CASSKLTDTQYF. Filled out from reference TRBV19 and TRBJ2-3, the complete variable domain reads DGGITQSPKYLFRKEGQNVTLSCEQNLNHDAMYWYRQDPGQGLRLIYYSQIVNDFQKGDIAEGYSVSREKKESFPLTVTSAQKNPTAFYLCASSKLTDTQYFGPGTRLTVL.

The rearrangement joins TRBV4-1 to TRBJ2-1; no clear D gene. CDR3 size: 12 residues. V shed 1 base and J shed 12 bases, with 10 bases lying between them. Germline CDR1 reads MGHRA; CDR2 reads YSYEKL. The CDR3 loop is CASSQGLTRQFF. The CDR3, as DNA: TGCGCCAGCAGCCAAGGTTTAACTCGGCAGTTCTTC.

V is TRBV28 and J is TRBJ2-7; D is possibly TRBD2 (5 bases). CDR3 size: 15 residues. The V end lost 6 bases, the J end lost 6 bases, and 21 bases lay between the germline ends. Per germline, CDR1 MDHEN and CDR2 SYDVKM. The CDR3: CASSRIDVAGAEQYF. In DNA, the CDR3 is TGTGCCAGCAGCAGGATTGATGTTGCGGGTGCCGAGCAGTACTTC.

The genes are TRBV28 and TRBJ1-5; TRBD1 might be the D (5 bases). Trimming shortened V by 3 bases and J by 4 bases, and 7 bases separated the two germline ends. CDR1 and CDR2 from the germline V gene are MDHEN and SYDVKM. The CDR3 consists of 13 residues. This CDR3 reads CASSFQGNQPQHF. CDR3 in DNA: TGTGCCAGCAGTTTTCAGGGTAATCAGCCCCAGCATTTT.

The chain has TRBV7-8 and TRBJ1-5, with D possibly being TRBD1 (5 bases). CDR1 SGHVS and CDR2 FQNEAQ come from the germline V gene. Trimming took 0 bases from V and 0 from J, leaving 21 bases between them. The length of the CDR3 is 20 residues. The CDR3 sequence is CASSLAILGTGPNSNQPQHF. Here the CDR3 DNA reads TGTGCCAGCAGCTTAGCGATATTAGGTACAGGACCTAATAGCAATCAGCCCCAGCATTTT.

The chain combines TRBV4-3 with TRBJ2-3, with unresolved D. CDR1 and CDR2 (germline): LGHNA, YSLEER. The CDR3 has 15 residues. Deletions cut 1 base from V and 0 bases from J, with 8 bases between. The CDR3 spells CASSQGADSTDTQYF. In DNA form, the CDR3 reads TGCGCCAGCAGCCAAGGGGCAGATAGCACAGATACGCAGTATTTT.

V is TRBV27 and J is TRBJ2-7, with TRBD2 as a possible D gene (5 bases). V was trimmed by 5 bases and J by 2 bases, leaving 10 bases between them. From germline, CDR1 is MNHEY and CDR2 SMNVEV (reference sequence). The CDR3 contains 13 residues. The CDR3 nucleotides are TGTGCCAGCAGTCGGACTGCTACCTACGAGCAGTACTTC. This translates into CASSRTATYEQYF.

This clone was seen more than once but under ten times. For the CDR3, the DNA is TGTGCCAGTAACTCCGGGACTACGGCAGAAAAACTGTTTTTT. It encodes CASNSGTTAEKLFF. V gene TRBV19 combines with J gene TRBJ1-4, with D possibly matching TRBD1 (5 bases). This CDR3 is built from 14 residues. Germline lookup yields CDR1 LNHDA and CDR2 SQIVND (reference sequence). The V end was cut by 7 bases, the J end by 8 bases, with 17 bases between.

The genes are TRBV19 and TRBJ1-5, with D unclear. This CDR3 region has 16 residues. With 2 bases removed from V and 0 bases from J, the gap between germline ends came to 11 bases. CDR1 and CDR2 (germline): LNHDA, SQIVND (reference sequence). The CDR3: CASSIPGGFSNQPQHF. As DNA, the CDR3 is TGTGCCAGTAGTATACCCGGAGGGTTTAGCAATCAGCCCCAGCATTTT. Full variable domain (outside the CDR3, taken from reference TRBV19 and TRBJ1-5): DGGITQSPKYLFRKEGQNVTLSCEQNLNHDAMYWYRQDPGQGLRLIYYSQIVNDFQKGDIAEGYSVSREKKESFPLTVTSAQKNPTAFYLCASSIPGGFSNQPQHFGDGTRLSIL.

The rearrangement uses TRBV27 and TRBJ2-7; 7 bases line up with TRBD2. This CDR3 is built from 16 residues. The junction had 17 bases not matched to a gene; V was cut back by 6 bases and J by 6 bases. Germline CDR1 reads MNHEY; CDR2 reads SMNVEV (reference sequence). CDR3 sequence reads: CASREIGGLEAPEQYF. DNA of the CDR3: TGTGCCAGCAGGGAAATAGGCGGACTAGAGGCGCCCGAGCAGTACTTC.

The gene calls are TRBV7-2 and TRBJ2-5, with a possible D match to TRBD1 (6 bases). V was clipped by 3 bases and J by 2 bases, with 13 bases between them. Per the germline V gene, CDR1 is SGHTA and CDR2 is FQGNSA. CDR3 length: 15 residues. DNA of the CDR3: TGTGCCAGCAGCTTTTCTTCCGGGACACAAGAGACCCAGTACTTC. Amino acid sequence: CASSFSSGTQETQYF.

The rearrangement links TRBV9 to TRBJ2-1; 12 bases match TRBD2. With 4 bases clipped from V and 10 bases from J, the junction kept 9 bases outside the gene matches. The germline V gene has CDR1 SGDLS and CDR2 YYNGEE. CDR3 length equals 15 residues. The DNA for the CDR3 is TGTGCCAGCAGCTTCGGACTAGCGGGACTGCGGGAGCAGTTCTTC. This codes for CASSFGLAGLREQFF.

The genes are TRBV30 and TRBJ2-7; the match to TRBD2 covers 8 bases. CDR3 length: 13 residues. Germline CDR1 reads GTSNPN; CDR2 reads SVGIG (reference sequence). V was pared by 2 bases and J by 6 bases, with 6 bases of the junction left unmatched. CDR3 in DNA: TGTGCCTGGAGTAAGTTACGGGGGGGCGAGCAGTACTTC. Translating gives CAWSKLRGGEQYF.

The V and J genes are TRBV29-1 and TRBJ2-5, with 8 nucleotides matching TRBD1. This CDR3 comprises 14 residues. J lost 5 bases, V lost 5 bases, and 10 bases had no gene match. The germline V gene encodes CDR1 SQVTM and CDR2 ANQGSEA. The CDR3 DNA sequence: TGCAGCGTTACCGGACAGGGTGTAATGGAGACCCAGTACTTC. It encodes CSVTGQGVMETQYF.

The chain carries TRBV6-1 and TRBJ2-7; 9 bases agree with TRBD2. CDR3 length: 15 amino acids. From germline, CDR1 is MNHNS and CDR2 SASEGT. The junction had 10 bases not matched to a gene; V was cut back by 6 bases and J by 4 bases. CDR3 DNA sequence: TGTGCCAGCAGACCCGAAGGACTAGCGTCATACGAGCAGTACTTC. Translating it yields CASRPEGLASYEQYF.

The chain combines TRBV10-1 with TRBJ2-5; 7 bases are a match to TRBD2. The V and J ends lost 9 bases and 4 bases, in that order; junction bases with no gene match: 5. The germline CDR1 and CDR2 sequences are WNHNN and SYGVQD (reference sequence). The CDR3 runs 12 residues. The CDR3: CASGTTPETQYF. In DNA form, the CDR3 reads TGCGCCAGTGGGACTACCCCAGAGACCCAGTACTTC.